This T cell receptor (beta chain) was documented in a study of Graves' ophthalmopathy and Graves' hyperthyroidism. At least ten counts were recorded for this clonotype. Possible read error: a much larger clone is one base away. V lost 1 base, J lost 7 bases, and 16 bases stayed unmatched. Germline V gene sequence: CDR1 DFQATT, CDR2 SNEGSKA (reference sequence). This CDR3 comprises 16 residues. Amplification of the TCR beta CDR3 regions used RNA transcripts (as template). Following a first-round RT-PCR that used HTBI primers, a second-round multiplex PCR was carried out. TCRdb analysed the multiplex PCR reads with MiXCR anew, one entry per CDR3 protein. Of 200,000 to 250,000 distinct CDR3 sequences listed, 20% to 25% were seen once; the top ten hold roughly 44%. Moderate-to-severe activity, CAS ≥3, NOSPECS ≥4 and a duration under 3 months were seen in donors with ophthalmopathy. Establishment of the diagnosis relied upon clinical symptoms, serum thyroxine, TRAb, thyroid ultrasound and orbital computed tomography. The PBMCs used were ones drawn from over 9.5 ml of fresh peripheral blood.

The sample taken for sequencing was peripheral blood. The chain is built from TRBV20-1 and TRBJ2-7; 7 bases line up with TRBD1. The clonotype comes from a woman aged 50 to 60 with Graves' ophthalmopathy. The CDR3 sequence is CSARGTVQGTSWEQYF. CDR3 coding DNA: TGCAGTGCTAGAGGGACCGTACAGGGGACCTCCTGGGAGCAGTACTTC.